This record covers a single TCR beta chain. This clonotype was detected a few times. No antigen is known for it. Base qualities are not provided; no much larger clone lies one nucleotide away. Based on the germline V gene, the CDR1 and CDR2 sequences are MGHRA and YSYEKL. The CDR3, cysteine through phenylalanine, is 14 amino acids long. Kept here is only the CDR3 DNA, which spans 42 bases and is read in frame from base 1. V is cut by 1 base and J by 2 bases, and the space between the germline ends is 9 bases. Receptor amplification or capture employed PCR. Sequencing instrument: Illumina HiSeq 2000. In-frame beta chains were kept once TCRdb had trimmed the public reads at Q25 with fastp and called clones with MiXCR. For every CDR3 protein sequence, its rows merge into one entry that carries the most common genes and DNA. For this sample there are about 85,000 distinct CDR3 sequences; around 50% appear just once. Roughly 9.1% of the sample is held by the ten biggest clonotypes.

The data stem from a study of CDR3 diversity in severe acne (dated by TCRdb to between 2019 and 2020). The sample consisted of blood. The clonotype comes from a male donor in good health, serving as a control. The V and J segments used are TRBV4-1 and TRBJ2-7; TRBD2 might be the D gene, on 5 matching bases. The sequenced DNA: TGCGCCAGCAGCCAAGGGGTCGGGACCTACGAGCAGTACTTC. Its protein is CASSQGVGTYEQYF.